This T cell receptor beta chain was obtained from a study of shared clonotypes between healthy human individuals. Here immunoSEQ multiplex PCR was the method, and the copy in TCRdb shows in-frame clones only, minus some. Of 1.4 million or so clones in the sample, about 98.5% were seen once. The CDR3 runs to 13 residues. Trimming shortened V by 5 bases and J by 7 bases, and 14 bases separated the two germline ends. Germline loops: CDR1 LNHDA, CDR2 SQIVND (reference sequence). The receptor's source is a young man in good health. The sequencing input was naive CD4+ T cells sorted from blood. The subset: CD45RA+ positively selected. V and J are TRBV19 and TRBJ1-2; D gene ambiguous. CDR3 sequence reads: CASSSTPGGGYTF. Written as DNA, the CDR3 is TGTGCCAGTAGTTCCACTCCGGGAGGTGGCTACACCTTC.